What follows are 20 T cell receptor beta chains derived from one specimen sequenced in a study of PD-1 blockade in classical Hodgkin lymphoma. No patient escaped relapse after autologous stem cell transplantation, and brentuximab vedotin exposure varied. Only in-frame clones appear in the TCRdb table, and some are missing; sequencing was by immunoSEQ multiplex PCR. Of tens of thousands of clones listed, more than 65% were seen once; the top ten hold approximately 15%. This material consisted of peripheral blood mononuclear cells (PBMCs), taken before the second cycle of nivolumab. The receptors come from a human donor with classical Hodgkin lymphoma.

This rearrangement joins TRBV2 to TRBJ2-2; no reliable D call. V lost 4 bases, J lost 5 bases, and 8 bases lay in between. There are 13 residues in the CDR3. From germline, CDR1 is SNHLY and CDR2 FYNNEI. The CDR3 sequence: CASSVWQTGELFF. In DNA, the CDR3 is TGTGCCAGCAGTGTTTGGCAGACCGGGGAGCTGTTTTTT.

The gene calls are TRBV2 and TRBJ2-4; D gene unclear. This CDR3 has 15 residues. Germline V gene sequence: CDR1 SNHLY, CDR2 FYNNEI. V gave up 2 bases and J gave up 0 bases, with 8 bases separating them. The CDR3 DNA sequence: TGTGCCAGCAGTGAAAGCCTTATAGCCAAAAACATTCAGTACTTC. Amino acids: CASSESLIAKNIQYF.

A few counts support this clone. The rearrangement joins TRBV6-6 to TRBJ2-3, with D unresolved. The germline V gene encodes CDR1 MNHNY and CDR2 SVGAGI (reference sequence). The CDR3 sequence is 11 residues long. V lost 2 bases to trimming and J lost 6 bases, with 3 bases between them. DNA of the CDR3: TGTGCCAGCAGTTACGTGGATACGCAGTATTTT. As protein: CASSYVDTQYF.

The DNA for the CDR3 is TGCGCCAGCAGCAAAGACAGGGATGGATCACCCCTCCACTTT. Its translation is CASSKDRDGSPLHF. The chain uses TRBV5-1 and TRBJ1-6, with TRBD1 matching over 7 bases. J gave up 10 bases and V 4 bases, and 8 bases lay outside the gene matches. The CDR3 covers 14 residues. Germline CDR1 and CDR2: SGHRS and YFSETQ.

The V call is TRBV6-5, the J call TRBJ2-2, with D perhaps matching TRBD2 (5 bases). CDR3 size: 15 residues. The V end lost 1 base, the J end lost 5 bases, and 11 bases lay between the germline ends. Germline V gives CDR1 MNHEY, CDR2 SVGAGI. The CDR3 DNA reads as TGTGCCAGCAGTTACTTATCTTCGGGGACCGGGGAGCTGTTTTTT. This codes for CASSYLSSGTGELFF.

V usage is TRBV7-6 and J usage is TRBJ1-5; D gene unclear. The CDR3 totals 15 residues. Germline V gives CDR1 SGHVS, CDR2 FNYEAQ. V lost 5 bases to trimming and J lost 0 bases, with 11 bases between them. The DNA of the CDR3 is TGTGCCAGCAGCCAACAGCCTTATAGCAATCAGCCCCAGCATTTT. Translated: CASSQQPYSNQPQHF.

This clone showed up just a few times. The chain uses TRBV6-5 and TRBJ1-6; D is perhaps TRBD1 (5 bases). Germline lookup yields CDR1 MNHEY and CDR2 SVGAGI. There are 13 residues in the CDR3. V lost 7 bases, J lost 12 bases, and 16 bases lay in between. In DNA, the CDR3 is TGTGCCAGCACTGGGACCGCCGAGGGACCCCTCCACTTT. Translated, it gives CASTGTAEGPLHF.

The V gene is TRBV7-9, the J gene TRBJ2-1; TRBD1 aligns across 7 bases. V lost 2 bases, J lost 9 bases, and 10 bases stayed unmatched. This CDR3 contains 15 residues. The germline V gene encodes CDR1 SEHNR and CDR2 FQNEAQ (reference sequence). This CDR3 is CASSLLGQPTGEQFF. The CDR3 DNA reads TGTGCCAGCAGCTTATTGGGACAGCCTACGGGTGAGCAGTTCTTC.

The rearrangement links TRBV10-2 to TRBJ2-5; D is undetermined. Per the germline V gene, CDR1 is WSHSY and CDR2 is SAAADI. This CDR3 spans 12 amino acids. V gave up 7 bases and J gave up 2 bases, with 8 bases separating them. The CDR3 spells CASTPSQETQYF. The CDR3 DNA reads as TGCGCCAGCACCCCTAGTCAAGAGACCCAGTACTTC.

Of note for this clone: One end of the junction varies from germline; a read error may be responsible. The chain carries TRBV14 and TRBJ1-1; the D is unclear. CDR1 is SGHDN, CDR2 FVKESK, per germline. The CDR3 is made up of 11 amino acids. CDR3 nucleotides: TGTGCCAGCAGCCAAGTTGATGCGGTCTTTTTT. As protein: CASSQVDAVFF.

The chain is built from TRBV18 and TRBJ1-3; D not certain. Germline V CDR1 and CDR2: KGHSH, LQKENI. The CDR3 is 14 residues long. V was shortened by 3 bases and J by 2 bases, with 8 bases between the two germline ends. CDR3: CASSPEDAGNTIYF. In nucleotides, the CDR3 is TGTGCCAGCTCACCGGAGGACGCTGGAAACACCATATATTTT.

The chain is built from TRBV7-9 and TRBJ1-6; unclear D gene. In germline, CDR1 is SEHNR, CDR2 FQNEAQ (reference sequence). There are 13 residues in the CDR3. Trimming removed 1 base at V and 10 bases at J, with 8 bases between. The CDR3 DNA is TGTGCCAGCAGCTTAGGAAGATGGTCACCCCTCCACTTT. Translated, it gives CASSLGRWSPLHF.

CDR3 sequence: CASSLDGSNYGYTF. In DNA, the CDR3 is TGTGCCAGCAGCTTGGACGGGAGCAACTATGGCTACACCTTC. The rearrangement joins TRBV7-9 to TRBJ1-2; D is ambiguous. The CDR3 has 14 amino acids. Germline V gene sequence: CDR1 SEHNR, CDR2 FQNEAQ (reference sequence). With 3 bases removed from V and 2 bases from J, the gap between germline ends came to 10 bases. The variable domain in full, completed from reference TRBV7-9 and TRBJ1-2, reads DTGVSQNPRHKITKRGQNVTFRCDPISEHNRLYWYRQTLGQGPEFLTYFQNEAQLEKSRLLSDRFSAERPKGSFSTLEIQRTEQGDSAMYLCASSLDGSNYGYTFGSGTRLTVV.

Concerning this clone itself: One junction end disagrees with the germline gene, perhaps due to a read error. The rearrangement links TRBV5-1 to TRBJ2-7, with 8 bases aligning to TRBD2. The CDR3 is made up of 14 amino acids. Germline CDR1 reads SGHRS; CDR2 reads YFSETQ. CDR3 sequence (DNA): TGCGCCAGCAGTTTGGGACTAGAAGGCTACGAGCAGTACTTC. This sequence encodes CASSLGLEGYEQYF. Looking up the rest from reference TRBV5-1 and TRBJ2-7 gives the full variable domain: KAGVTQTPRYLIKTRGQQVTLSCSPISGHRSVSWYQQTPGQGLQFLFEYFSETQRNKGNFPGRFSGRQFSNSRSEMNVSTLELGDSALYLCASSLGLEGYEQYFGPGTRLTVT.

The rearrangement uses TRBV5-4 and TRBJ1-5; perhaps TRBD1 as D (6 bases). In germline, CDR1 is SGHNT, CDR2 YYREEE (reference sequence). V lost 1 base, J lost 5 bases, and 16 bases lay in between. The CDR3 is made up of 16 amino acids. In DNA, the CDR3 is TGTGCCAGCAGCTTGAGATCTCAGGGGTCTGATCAGCCCCAGCATTTT. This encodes CASSLRSQGSDQPQHF.

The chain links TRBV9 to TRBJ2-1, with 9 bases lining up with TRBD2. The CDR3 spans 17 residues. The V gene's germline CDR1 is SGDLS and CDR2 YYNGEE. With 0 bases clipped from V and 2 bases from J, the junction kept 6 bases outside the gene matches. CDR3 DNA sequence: TGTGCCAGCAGCGTAGGACTCGCGGGGGGGCCCTACAATGAGCAGTTCTTC. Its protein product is CASSVGLAGGPYNEQFF.

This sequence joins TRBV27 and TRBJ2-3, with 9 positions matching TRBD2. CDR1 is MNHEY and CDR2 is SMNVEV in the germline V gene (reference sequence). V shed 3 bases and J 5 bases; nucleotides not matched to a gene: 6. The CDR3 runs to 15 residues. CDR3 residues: CASSFVLAGQDTQYF. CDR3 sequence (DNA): TGTGCCAGCAGTTTCGTTCTAGCGGGGCAAGATACGCAGTATTTT.

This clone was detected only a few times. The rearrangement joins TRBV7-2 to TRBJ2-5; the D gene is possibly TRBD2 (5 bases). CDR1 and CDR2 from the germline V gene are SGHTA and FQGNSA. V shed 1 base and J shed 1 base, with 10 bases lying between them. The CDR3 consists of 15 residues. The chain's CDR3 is CASSLGGGPQETQYF. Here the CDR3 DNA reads TGTGCCAGCAGCTTAGGAGGAGGCCCCCAAGAGACCCAGTACTTC. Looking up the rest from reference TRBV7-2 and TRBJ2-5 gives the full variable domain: GAGVSQSPSNKVTEKGKDVELRCDPISGHTALYWYRQSLGQGLEFLIYFQGNSAPDKSGLPSDRFSAERTGGSVSTLTIQRTQQEDSAVYLCASSLGGGPQETQYFGPGTRLLVL.

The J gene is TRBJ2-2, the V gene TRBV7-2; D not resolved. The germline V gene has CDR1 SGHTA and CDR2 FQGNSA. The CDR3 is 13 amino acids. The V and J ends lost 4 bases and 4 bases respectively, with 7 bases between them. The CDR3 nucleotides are TGTGCCAGCAGCTCTCGGCCCACCGGGGAGCTGTTTTTT. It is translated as CASSSRPTGELFF.

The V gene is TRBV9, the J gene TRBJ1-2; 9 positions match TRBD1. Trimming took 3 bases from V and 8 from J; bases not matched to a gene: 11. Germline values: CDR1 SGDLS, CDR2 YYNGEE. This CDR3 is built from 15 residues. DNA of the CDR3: TGTGCCAGCAGCGCAGAGGACAGGGGCCATAGGGGCTACACCTTC. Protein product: CASSAEDRGHRGYTF.